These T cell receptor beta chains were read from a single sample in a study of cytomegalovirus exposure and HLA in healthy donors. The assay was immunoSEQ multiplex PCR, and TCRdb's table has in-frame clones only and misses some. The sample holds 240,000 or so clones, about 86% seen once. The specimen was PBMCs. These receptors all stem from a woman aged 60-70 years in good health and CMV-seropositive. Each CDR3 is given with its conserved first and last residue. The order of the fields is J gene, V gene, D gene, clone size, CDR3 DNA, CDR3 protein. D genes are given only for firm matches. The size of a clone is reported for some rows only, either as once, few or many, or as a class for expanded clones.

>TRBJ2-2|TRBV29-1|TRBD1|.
TGCAGCGTTGGGACAGGGTACACCGGGGAGCTGTTTTTT
CSVGTGYTGELFF
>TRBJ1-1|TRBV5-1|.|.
TGCGCCAGCAGCTTGGTTCCCGCCGAAGCCTTTAGGAACACTGAAGCTTTCTTT
CASSLVPAEAFRNTEAFF
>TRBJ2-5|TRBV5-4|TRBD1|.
TGTGCCAGCAGCACCAGACAGGGCAGTGAGACCCAGTACTTC
CASSTRQGSETQYF
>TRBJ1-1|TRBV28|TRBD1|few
TGTGCCAGCAGCCGACTAGACCTAAAACAGGGGAGGACTGAAGCTTTCTTT
CASSRLDLKQGRTEAFF
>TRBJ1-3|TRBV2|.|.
TGTGCCAGCAGTGATGGGACTGGTGGAAACACCATATATTTT
CASSDGTGGNTIYF
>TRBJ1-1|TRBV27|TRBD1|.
TGTGCCAGCAGTAGCGGACAGGATATGAACACTGAAGCTTTCTTT
CASSSGQDMNTEAFF
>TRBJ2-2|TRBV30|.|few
TGTGCCCGCCGCGGCAGGGGAGGGAGGGAGCTGTTTTTT
CARRGRGGRELFF
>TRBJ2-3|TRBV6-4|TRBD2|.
TGTGCCAGCAGTGAAGGGGGACTAGGCGGGGATACGCAGTATTTT
CASSEGGLGGDTQYF
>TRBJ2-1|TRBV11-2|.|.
TGTGCCAGCAGCCGGGACAACAATGAGCAGTTCTTC
CASSRDNNEQFF
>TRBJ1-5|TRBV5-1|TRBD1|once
TGCGCCAGCAGCCCGGGACAGGGGGAACAGCCCCAGCATTTT
CASSPGQGEQPQHF
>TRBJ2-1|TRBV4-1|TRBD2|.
TGCGCCAGCAGCCGGACTAGCGGGCCGCGAGATGAGCAGTTCTTC
CASSRTSGPRDEQFF
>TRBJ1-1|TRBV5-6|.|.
TGTGCCAGCAGCGAAACACAGGTAATGAACACTGAAGCTTTCTTT
CASSETQVMNTEAFF
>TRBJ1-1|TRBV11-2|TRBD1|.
TGTGCCAGCAGCCCGGACAGGTACACTGAAGCTTTCTTT
CASSPDRYTEAFF
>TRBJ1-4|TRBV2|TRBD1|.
TGTGCCAGCAGTATCACAGGGGGTTCTAATGAAAAACTGTTTTTT
CASSITGGSNEKLFF
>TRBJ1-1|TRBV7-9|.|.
TGTTCCAGCAGCTTAGTTTACAGGCTAGACACTGAAGCTTTCTTT
CSSSLVYRLDTEAFF
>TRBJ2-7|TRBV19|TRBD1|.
TGTGCCAGTAGATTTACCGGGACAGGGTGGGACGAGCAGTACTTC
CASRFTGTGWDEQYF
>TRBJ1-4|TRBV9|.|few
TGTGCCAGCAGCGGACAGGCCCGAAATGAAAAACTGTTTTTT
CASSGQARNEKLFF
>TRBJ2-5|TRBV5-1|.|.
TGCGCCAGCAGGAGACAAAATCAAGAGACCCAGTACTTC
CASRRQNQETQYF
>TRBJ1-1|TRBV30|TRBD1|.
TGTGCCTGGAGATCGGGACAGCTACTCGCTGAAGCTTTCTTT
CAWRSGQLLAEAFF
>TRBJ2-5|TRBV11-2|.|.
TGTGCCAGCAGCTTATTCCTGGGGGGCCAAGAGACCCAGTACTTC
CASSLFLGGQETQYF
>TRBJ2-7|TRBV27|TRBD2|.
TGTGCCAGCAGTTTATTGGGGGGTGCTAGCGGGAGTGCCGAGCAGTACTTC
CASSLLGGASGSAEQYF
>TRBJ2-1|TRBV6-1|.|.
TGTGCCAGCAGTAGAACAGGGAGCTCCTACAATGAGCAGTTCTTC
CASSRTGSSYNEQFF
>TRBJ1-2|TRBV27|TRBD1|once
TGTGCCAGCAGTCCGGACAGGGCGAGCGGCTACACCTTC
CASSPDRASGYTF
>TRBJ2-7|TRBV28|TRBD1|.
TGTGCCAGCAGTCCCCGGGACAGGGGATTCTACGAGCAGTACTTC
CASSPRDRGFYEQYF
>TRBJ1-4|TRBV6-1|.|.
TGTGCCAGCAGTGACCCGACAGGTCATGAGGAAAAACTGTTTTTT
CASSDPTGHEEKLFF
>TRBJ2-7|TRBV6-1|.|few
TGTGCCAGCACCCAACAAGGCGGGATAGGCGAGCAGTACTTC
CASTQQGGIGEQYF
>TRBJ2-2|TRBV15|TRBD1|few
TGTGCCACCAGCACACGGACAGGGGCCGGGGAGCTGTTTTTT
CATSTRTGAGELFF
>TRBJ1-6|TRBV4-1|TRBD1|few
TGCGCCAGCAGCCCGTCCGGGACAGGGAATTCACCCCTCCACTTT
CASSPSGTGNSPLHF
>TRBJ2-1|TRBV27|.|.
TGTGCCAGCAGTTCCCCGACTGGAATCAATGAGCAGTTCTTC
CASSSPTGINEQFF
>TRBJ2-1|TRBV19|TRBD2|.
TGTGCCAGTATCTCGACTAGCGGAACCTACAATGAGCAGTTCTTC
CASISTSGTYNEQFF
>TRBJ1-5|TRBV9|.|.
TGTGCCAGCAGCGGCGGGGGGGTTAGCAATCAGCCCCAGCATTTT
CASSGGGVSNQPQHF
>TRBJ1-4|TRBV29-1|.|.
TGCAGCGTTGAGTTCATCATAACAGATGAAAAACTGTTTTTT
CSVEFIITDEKLFF
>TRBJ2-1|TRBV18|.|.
TGTGCCAGCTCACTCGTCGACTACAGGGCAGGGAATGAGCAGTTCTTC
CASSLVDYRAGNEQFF
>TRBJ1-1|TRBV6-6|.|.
TGTGCCAGCAGTCCCCGTGGAGGTGGTGAAGCTTTCTTT
CASSPRGGGEAFF
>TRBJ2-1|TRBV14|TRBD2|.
TGTGCCAGCAGCCAAGATTCTTGGGGACTATTTTACAATGAGCAGTTCTTC
CASSQDSWGLFYNEQFF
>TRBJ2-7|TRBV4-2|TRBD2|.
TGTGCCAGCAGCCAAGATCCAGCGGGGAACTACGAGCAGTACTTC
CASSQDPAGNYEQYF
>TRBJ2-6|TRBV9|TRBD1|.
TGTGCCAGCAGCGTAGGGACAGGGGAAATATCTGGGGCCAACGTCCTGACTTTC
CASSVGTGEISGANVLTF
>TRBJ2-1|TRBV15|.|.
TGTGCCACCAGCAGAAGGAGGGCCCTCGGGTACAATGAGCAGTTCTTC
CATSRRRALGYNEQFF
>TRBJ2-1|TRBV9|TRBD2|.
TGTGCCAGCAGCCCCCGTGCGGGGGAATACAATGAGCAGTTCTTC
CASSPRAGEYNEQFF
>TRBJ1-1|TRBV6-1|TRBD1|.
TGTGACAGCATTGGACAGGGGCACACTGAAGCTTTCTTT
CDSIGQGHTEAFF
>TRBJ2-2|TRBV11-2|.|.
TGTGCCAGCAGCTTAAAATTAGATGGGGAGCTGTTTTTT
CASSLKLDGELFF
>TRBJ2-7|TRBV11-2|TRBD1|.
TGTGCCAGCAGCTTAGGGGTGGGACAGGCCTACGAGCAGTACTTC
CASSLGVGQAYEQYF
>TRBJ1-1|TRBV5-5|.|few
TGTGCCAGCAGCTCGTCTTTTGCAGGGGTCCTTGAGCTGAACACTGAAGCTTTCTTT
CASSSSFAGVLELNTEAFF
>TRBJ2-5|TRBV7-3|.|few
TGTGCCAGCAGCTCCACCGGAGAGACCCAGTACTTC
CASSSTGETQYF
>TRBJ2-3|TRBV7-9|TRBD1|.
TGTGCCAGCAGCTTAGCAGGGACAGCTAGCACAGATACGCAGTATTTT
CASSLAGTASTDTQYF
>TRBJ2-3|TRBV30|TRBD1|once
TGTGCCTGGACGGGACAGGGGGCAGATACGCAGTATTTT
CAWTGQGADTQYF
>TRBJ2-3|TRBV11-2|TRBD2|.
TGTGCCAGCAGCCCCCACGCGGGGCGGGAGACAGATACGCAGTATTTT
CASSPHAGRETDTQYF
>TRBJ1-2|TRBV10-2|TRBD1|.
TGCGCCAGCAGTCCCGGGACAGGGGTGGGCGGCTACACCTTC
CASSPGTGVGGYTF